Listed below are T cell receptor beta chains from one sample, sequenced in a study of CD8 T cells in ankylosing spondylitis. Each CDR3 protein is one row after TCRdb ran MiXCR on the 5' RACE reads. The sample consists of 350,000 or so distinct CDR3 sequences, about 14% of them appearing once. Sequencing used blood, either unsorted or a sorted T cell fraction (not recorded which). Receptor source: a male donor with ankylosing spondylitis or in good health (not recorded which). Both conserved end residues are part of each CDR3. A D gene is named only where the DNA matches it firmly. Clone size is given for some rows only: seen once, a few or many times, or a class if the clone is expanded.

D,size,J,V,CDR3,DNA
NA,many,TRBJ2-7,TRBV10-3,CAISGGLVEQYF,TGTGCCATCAGTGGGGGGTTGGTTGAGCAGTACTTC
NA,few,TRBJ2-6,TRBV10-3,CAINSLGANVLTF,TGTGCCATCAATTCCCTAGGGGCCAACGTCCTGACTTTC
TRBD2,few,TRBJ2-1,TRBV25-1,CASRDSGIHSSYNEQFF,TGTGCCAGCCGGGATAGCGGGATCCATAGCTCCTACAATGAGCAGTTCTTC
NA,few,TRBJ2-2,TRBV5-1,CASSLYLSGGITGELFF,TGCGCCAGCAGCTTGTATCTGTCGGGGGGCATCACCGGGGAGCTGTTTTTT
NA,few,TRBJ2-2,TRBV9,CASTSNTGELFF,TGTGCCAGCACCTCCAACACCGGGGAGCTGTTTTTT
TRBD1,few,TRBJ2-7,TRBV6-1,CASSPGQVERQYF,TGTGCCAGCAGCCCGGGACAGGTAGAGAGGCAGTACTTC
TRBD2,NA,TRBJ2-5,TRBV12-3/TRBV12-4,CASRPGLAGAETQYF,TGTGCCAGCAGACCCGGACTAGCGGGAGCAGAGACCCAGTACTTC
NA,few,TRBJ1-2,TRBV2,CASSRAPGYGYTF,TGTGCCAGCAGCCGGGCCCCCGGCTATGGCTACACCTTC
TRBD2,NA,TRBJ2-7,TRBV20-1,CSALVAGAYEQYF,TGCAGTGCCCTCGTCGCGGGAGCCTACGAGCAGTACTTC
NA,few,TRBJ2-1,TRBV3-1,CASSDPIQGEQFF,TGTGCCAGCAGCGACCCCATTCAGGGCGAGCAGTTCTTC
NA,few,TRBJ2-7,TRBV29-1,CSVVGPGTYEQYF,TGCAGCGTTGTTGGGCCAGGGACCTACGAGCAGTACTTC
TRBD1,few,TRBJ2-3,TRBV18,CASSRQGAVTDTQYF,TGTGCCAGCTCGCGCCAGGGGGCTGTCACAGATACGCAGTATTTT
NA,few,TRBJ2-5,TRBV29-1,CSVKVGSQETQYF,TGCAGCGTTAAGGTCGGCAGCCAAGAGACCCAGTACTTC
NA,NA,TRBJ2-3,TRBV12-5,CASGRFTDTQYF,TGTGCTAGTGGCCGGTTCACAGATACGCAGTATTTT
NA,few,TRBJ2-3,TRBV6-1,CASRSGLGMYSSYF,TGTGCCAGCAGGAGTGGACTGGGCATGTATTCATCGTATTTT
TRBD1,NA,TRBJ2-7,TRBV12-3/TRBV12-4,CASSFGTGGGNEQYF,TGTGCCAGCAGTTTCGGGACAGGGGGCGGGAACGAGCAGTACTTC
NA,many,TRBJ1-6,TRBV5-1,CASSLSLSDSPLHF,TGCGCCAGCAGCTTGTCTCTCAGTGATTCACCCCTCCACTTT
NA,few,TRBJ1-3,TRBV6-5,CASSYSRQSSGNTIYF,TGTGCCAGCAGTTACTCGAGACAGAGCTCTGGAAACACCATATATTTT
TRBD1,many,TRBJ1-1,TRBV3-1,CASSQGLTAGGVPEAFF,TGTGCCAGCAGCCAGGGACTTACGGCAGGGGGGGTCCCTGAAGCTTTCTTT
TRBD2,few,TRBJ2-2,TRBV9,CASPSTSGGPYCAGELFF,TGTGCCAGCCCCTCGACTAGCGGGGGGCCCTATTGTGCCGGGGAGCTGTTTTTT
NA,NA,TRBJ2-7,TRBV3-1,CASSHFGTGPYEQYF,TGTGCCAGCAGCCATTTCGGGACTGGCCCCTACGAGCAGTACTTC
NA,few,TRBJ2-3,TRBV20-1,CSASSRTHGAQYF,TGCAGTGCTAGTTCCAGGACACACGGGGCGCAGTATTTT
NA,many,TRBJ2-7,TRBV12-3/TRBV12-4,CASSFLRVSEQYF,TGTGCCAGCAGTTTTCTGAGGGTCTCCGAGCAGTACTTC
TRBD1,few,TRBJ1-1,TRBV5-1,CASMLGTANTEAFF,TGCGCCAGCATGCTAGGGACAGCCAACACTGAAGCTTTCTTT
NA,few,TRBJ2-5,TRBV5-1,CASRRIGQSQETQYF,TGCGCCAGCAGACGAATCGGACAGTCACAAGAGACCCAGTACTTC
TRBD1,few,TRBJ2-1,TRBV11-3,CASSFVGGGQGANEQFF,TGTGCCAGCAGCTTTGTGGGAGGCGGACAGGGGGCGAATGAGCAGTTCTTC
NA,few,TRBJ1-1,TRBV7-2,CASSLDGRAGTEAFF,TGTGCCAGCAGCTTAGATGGCAGGGCTGGCACTGAAGCTTTCTTT
TRBD2,few,TRBJ2-1,TRBV3-1,CASSQDTAGGNEQFF,TGTGCCAGCAGCCAAGACACAGCGGGGGGAAATGAGCAGTTCTTC
TRBD1,NA,TRBJ2-7,TRBV2,CASSETGGAGYEQYF,TGTGCCAGCAGCGAAACAGGGGGCGCAGGGTACGAGCAGTACTTC
NA,few,TRBJ2-7,TRBV12-3/TRBV12-4,CASSLVMTGEQYF,TGTGCCAGCAGTTTAGTCATGACTGGCGAGCAGTACTTC
NA,few,TRBJ2-3,TRBV12-3/TRBV12-4,CATLDRGKGTQYF,TGTGCCACCCTTGATCGGGGGAAAGGCACGCAGTATTTT
TRBD2,NA,TRBJ2-3,TRBV29-1,CSVSGGILAGRTDTQYF,TGCAGCGTTTCGGGTGGGATACTAGCGGGCCGCACAGATACGCAGTATTTT
NA,NA,TRBJ2-3,TRBV12-3/TRBV12-4,CASSSRTPEGTDTQYF,TGTGCCAGCAGTTCCCGGACCCCCGAAGGCACAGATACGCAGTATTTT
TRBD1,NA,TRBJ1-2,TRBV30,CAWSGTANYGYTF,TGTGCCTGGTCCGGGACAGCTAACTATGGCTACACCTTC
NA,many,TRBJ1-1,TRBV10-3,CAISASNTEAFF,TGTGCCATCAGTGCCTCGAACACTGAAGCTTTCTTT
NA,once,TRBJ2-7,TRBV7-9,CASSRGVYEQYF,TGTGCCAGCAGCCGCGGGGTCTACGAGCAGTACTTC
TRBD2,NA,TRBJ2-7,TRBV5-1,CASSLGLADTYEQYF,TGCGCCAGCAGCTTGGGACTAGCGGATACCTACGAGCAGTACTTC
NA,few,TRBJ2-7,TRBV5-1,CASSLHREQYF,TGCGCCAGCAGTCTACATCGCGAGCAGTACTTC
NA,NA,TRBJ1-1,TRBV6-2/TRBV6-3,CASSPDGAANTEAFF,TGTGCCAGCAGCCCCGATGGGGCAGCCAACACTGAAGCTTTCTTT
NA,many,TRBJ1-2,TRBV7-9,CASSAGGTGSYGYTF,TGTGCCAGCAGCGCGGGGGGGACCGGATCCTATGGCTACACCTTC
TRBD2,few,TRBJ2-7,TRBV4-1,CASSQGALAEPEQYF,TGCGCCAGCAGCCAAGGGGCCCTAGCGGAGCCCGAGCAGTACTTC